This T cell receptor (beta chain) was profiled in a study of cytomegalovirus exposure and HLA in healthy donors. Amplification used 60 Vbeta primers and 13 Jbeta primers. This table comes from immunoSEQ multiplex PCR, and its TCRdb copy is limited to in-frame clones, with some not included. The sample lists about 160,000 clones; roughly 70% were seen once. Study observations and caveats: In a later analysis, DRB1 alleles had the most associated TCRs; HLA-C alleles the fewest. For most subjects, TCR beta sequences were reported to predict HLA-A and HLA-B alleles with accuracy. Available immune exposure information was restricted to CMV serostatus only.

A few counts support this clone. Antigen specificity is unknown. V was pared by 3 bases and J by 4 bases, with 15 bases between. The CDR3 is made up of 15 amino acids. CDR1 and CDR2 from the germline V gene are ENHRY and SYGVKD. The sample was PBMCs. The V gene is TRBV10-3, the J gene TRBJ1-1; D unresolved. The receptor comes from a woman in her twenties or thirties in good health and CMV-seronegative. The CDR3 DNA is TGTGCCATCAGTGATACGACAATTCGAATCACTGAAGCTTTCTTT. Translated: CAISDTTIRITEAFF.